This T cell receptor (beta chain) appears in the sequencing data of a study of human T cells and chemical hapten exposure (TCRdb year 2021). About the study as a whole: Libraries were pooled for sequencing, and variation in per-sample TCR yields was attributed mainly to small differences in library volumes within the pool. For every blood RNA sample, sequencing covered both the TCR alpha and TCR beta chains. This study followed changes in the peripheral blood TCR repertoire in vivo during primary and secondary sensitization of alopecia patients to the hapten diphenylcyclopropenone (DPC).

Concerning this clonotype itself: Its binding antigen is unknown. The record has no base qualities; no much larger clone is one base away.

Libraries were prepared through RACE. The sequencer was a NextSeq 500. Library preparation attached unique molecular identifiers to individual cDNA molecules for quantitative, reproducible TCR counting. Processing in the source paper ran as follows. A median of roughly 98,000 TCRs per sample was observed, with a range of 23,224 to 690,600. V, J and CDR3 annotation of the TCR reads was performed with the Decombinator software suite. To make PS versus PT1 abundance plots, every sample was subsampled to the same number of TCRs (28,000). TCRs were defined as expanded if absent before sensitization and observed at least eight times at the 2-week time point. The public reads were reprocessed in TCRdb via fastp at Q25 and MiXCR, keeping in-frame beta chains. Merged by CDR3 protein, the rows form single entries marked with the most common genes and DNA. What appears here as the V and J calls and clone size reflects TCRdb's work, not the paper's. The sample table shows around 80,000 distinct CDR3 sequences, and over 6.5% are seen once. The ten largest clones take up 1.5% of the sample.

CDR1 and CDR2, per the germline V gene, are SGHAT and FQNNGV. From its cysteine to its phenylalanine, the CDR3 spans 14 amino acids. Only the CDR3 DNA stays, 42 bases, in frame from base 1. V is trimmed back by 3 bases and J by 7 bases, and the junction contains 6 bases that no gene match accounts for. Overall results and qualifications from the work: DPC sensitization did not change how many TCRs were above 1 in 1000 frequency, and no evidence was found of alterations in global repertoire structure. Repeated subsampling changed both the strength of the expansion versus patch-test correlation and the threshold at which the correlation became significant.

In the paper's terms, the time point label means: healthy volunteer bleed at 6 weeks. Total RNA was isolated from unfractionated whole blood collected in Tempus Blood RNA tubes. As TCR sequencing controls, four or five healthy volunteers were used, with blood taken at day 0, 2 weeks and 6 weeks. Sequenced material: whole blood. The clonotype comes from a male donor in good health. Some clones in this sample may be carry-over from other donors' samples. This sequence uses TRBV11-2 and TRBJ2-1, and 7 bases in between align with TRBD1. The CDR3 is CASSFPGQVNEQFF. The sequenced DNA is TGTGCCAGCAGCTTTCCCGGACAGGTGAATGAGCAGTTCTTC.